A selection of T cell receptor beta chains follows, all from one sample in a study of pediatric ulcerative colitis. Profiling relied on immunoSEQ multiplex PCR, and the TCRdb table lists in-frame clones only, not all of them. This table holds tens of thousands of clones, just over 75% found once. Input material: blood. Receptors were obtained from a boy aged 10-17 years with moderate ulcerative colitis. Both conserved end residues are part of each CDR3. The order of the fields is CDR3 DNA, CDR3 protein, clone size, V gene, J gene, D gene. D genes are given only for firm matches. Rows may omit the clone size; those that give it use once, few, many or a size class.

TGTGCCAGCAGTGAATTATACGGGGCTCTCCAAGAGACCCAGTACTTC	CASSELYGALQETQYF	-	TRBV25-1	TRBJ2-5	-
TGTGCCAGCAGCCCGCGACAGGAAATCGCCATTAACACCGGGGAGCTGTTTTTT	CASSPRQEIAINTGELFF	-	TRBV9	TRBJ2-2	-
TGTGCCAGCAGCTTGGTGGGGACATACGAGGGGAGGGCTGAAGCTTTCTTT	CASSLVGTYEGRAEAFF	-	TRBV5-6	TRBJ1-1	-
TGTGCCAACACTATGAGTACGGGAAACACCATATATTTT	CANTMSTGNTIYF	few	TRBV2	TRBJ1-3	-
TGCGCCAGCAGCTTGGAGGGGAGCACAGATACGCAGTATTTT	CASSLEGSTDTQYF	-	TRBV5-1	TRBJ2-3	-
TGTGCCAGTAGTATAGATGCGCGGTGGGTGGCCAAAAACATTCAGTACTTC	CASSIDARWVAKNIQYF	-	TRBV19	TRBJ2-4	-
TGCAGCGCGACGGGACTTCCCTACAATGAGCAGTTCTTC	CSATGLPYNEQFF	-	TRBV29-1	TRBJ2-1	-
TGTGCCAGTAGCGCGAGCTCCTACGAGCAGTACTTC	CASSASSYEQYF	few	TRBV19	TRBJ2-7	-
TGTGCCAGCAGTTCAGAAAACCTCTATGGCTACACCTTC	CASSSENLYGYTF	-	TRBV6-5	TRBJ1-2	-
TGTGCCAGCAGCGCGACTAGCGGGAGCCTCCTGGGAGAGCAGTACTTC	CASSATSGSLLGEQYF	-	TRBV9	TRBJ2-7	TRBD2
TGTGCCAGCAGTTACCCCACGTCTAACTATGGCTACACCTTC	CASSYPTSNYGYTF	-	TRBV6-6	TRBJ1-2	-
TGTGCCAGCAGTGAACCGAGACTAGCGGGGGAGACCCAGTACTTC	CASSEPRLAGETQYF	once	TRBV25-1	TRBJ2-5	TRBD2
TGTGCCAGCAGCGTGCAGGGGATGAACACTGAAGCTTTCTTT	CASSVQGMNTEAFF	-	TRBV5-4	TRBJ1-1	-
TGTGCCAGTAGTGAGAAGGGTACTGAAGCTTTCTTT	CASSEKGTEAFF	once	TRBV19	TRBJ1-1	-
TGTGCCAGCAGCCCCGACAGGGGGACCACTGAAGCTTTCTTT	CASSPDRGTTEAFF	-	TRBV2	TRBJ1-1	TRBD1
TGTGCCAGCAGCCAAGAAGGGATGCCCTACGAGCAGTACTTC	CASSQEGMPYEQYF	once	TRBV14	TRBJ2-7	-
TGTGCCAGCAGTGAAATCAGACCCCAGATTACGCAGTATTTT	CASSEIRPQITQYF	-	TRBV6-1	TRBJ2-3	-
TGTGCCAGCGGAGAAGAGACCCAGTACTTC	CASGEETQYF	once	TRBV25-1	TRBJ2-5	-
TGCGCCAGCAGCTTGGCCCTGACTAGCGACCCTTACGAGCAGTACTTC	CASSLALTSDPYEQYF	-	TRBV5-1	TRBJ2-7	TRBD2
TGTGCCAGCAGTGACCCGAGCGGGGGGCCTACTGTCGCTTACAATGAGCAGTTCTTC	CASSDPSGGPTVAYNEQFF	-	TRBV6-4	TRBJ2-1	TRBD2
TGCGCCAGCAGTCGCCCTGGACCTAAAGGGAGCGGAAGCACAGATACGCAGTATTTT	CASSRPGPKGSGSTDTQYF	-	TRBV5-1	TRBJ2-3	-
TGTGCCAGCAGCTTTCAACCGGGACTAGCTAACGAGCAGTACTTC	CASSFQPGLANEQYF	-	TRBV7-3	TRBJ2-7	TRBD2
TGTGCCATCAGTGAGTCGATTGGGGACAGGGGTACTGAAGCTTTCTTT	CAISESIGDRGTEAFF	-	TRBV10-3	TRBJ1-1	TRBD1
TGTGCCAGCAGCGTAGCGGGAGGTTATCAGCCCCAGCATTTT	CASSVAGGYQPQHF	-	TRBV9	TRBJ1-5	-
TGTGCCGGACGGGGGGCTCCTAACTATGGCTACACCTTC	CAGRGAPNYGYTF	-	TRBV19	TRBJ1-2	-
TGTGCCAGTGCGGAGAACACTGAAGCTTTCTTT	CASAENTEAFF	few	TRBV6-1	TRBJ1-1	-
TGTGCCAGCAGTAGAAGCGGGAGAAGAGAGACCCAGTACTTC	CASSRSGRRETQYF	once	TRBV7-3	TRBJ2-5	TRBD2
TGTGCCAGCAGCCCATCCCCTACGGGGCACGAGACCCAGTACTTC	CASSPSPTGHETQYF	-	TRBV9	TRBJ2-5	-
TGTGCCAGCAGCTGGGGGGACAGGGGCATGGGCATGAACACTGAAGCTTTCTTT	CASSWGDRGMGMNTEAFF	-	TRBV5-4	TRBJ1-1	TRBD1
TGCAGCGTTGGACAGGGGGTATGGGGAGCTTTCTTT	CSVGQGVWGAFF	few	TRBV29-1	TRBJ1-1	TRBD1
TGTGCCAGCAGCTTCCCCGGCCAGGTCACTGAAGCTTTCTTT	CASSFPGQVTEAFF	-	TRBV7-8	TRBJ1-1	-